The next 21 T cell receptor beta chains were all read from a single sample in a study of CD8 T cells in Susac syndrome. RNA totalling roughly 0.5 to 1 ug underwent reverse transcription with random hexamers. TCRdb analysed the immunoSEQ multiplex PCR reads with MiXCR anew, one entry per CDR3 protein. The sample includes some 180,000 distinct CDR3 sequences, over 75% of them seen just once. Sequenced sample: CD4+ T cells from PBMCs. The receptor source for this set is a human donor with Susac syndrome.

The CDR3 region is CASSFRDSEYNEQFF. Written as DNA, the CDR3 is TGTGCCAGCAGTTTTAGGGACAGTGAGTACAATGAGCAGTTCTTC. V gene TRBV12-3 or TRBV12-4 combines with J gene TRBJ2-1; 7 bases agree with TRBD1. Germline trimming cut 3 bases from V and 4 bases from J; bases unmatched to any gene: 6. The CDR3 contains 15 residues.

CDR3: CASSPPRRQVRETQYF. The CDR3 DNA is TGTGCCAGCAGCCCCCCCCGGCGCCAGGTCCGAGAGACCCAGTACTTC. V usage is TRBV7-9 and J usage is TRBJ2-5; the D is unclear. Germline loops: CDR1 SEHNR, CDR2 FQNEAQ (reference sequence). This CDR3 has 16 residues. Trimming shortened V by 5 bases and J by 4 bases, and 20 bases separated the two germline ends.

This rearrangement joins TRBV3-1 to TRBJ2-1; no firm D call. Germline values: CDR1 LGHDT, CDR2 YNNKEL (reference sequence). The CDR3 totals 14 residues. Trimming removed 9 bases at V and 10 bases at J, with 22 bases between. The CDR3 bases are TGTGCCAGTGCGAGACATCCCCTAGATGGGGAGCAGTTCTTC. It encodes CASARHPLDGEQFF.

This rearrangement joins TRBV9 to TRBJ2-5; 11 positions match TRBD2. The CDR3 loop spans 17 amino acids. V gave up 0 bases and J gave up 5 bases; unmatched junction bases: 9. Germline lookup yields CDR1 SGDLS and CDR2 YYNGEE. The CDR3 nucleotides are TGTGCCAGCAGCGTAGGAGTAGCGGGGGGGTCCCGGGAGACCCAGTACTTC. Its protein product is CASSVGVAGGSRETQYF.

The gene calls are TRBV2 and TRBJ2-5; 12 bases are a match to TRBD2. V gave up 2 bases and J gave up 4 bases; unmatched junction bases: 2. CDR1 is SNHLY, CDR2 FYNNEI, per germline. The CDR3 loop spans 15 amino acids. The CDR3 nucleotides are TGTGCCAGCAGTGAACAGACTAGCGGGAGAGAGACCCAGTACTTC. Protein: CASSEQTSGRETQYF.

CDR3 nucleotides: TGTGCCAGCCGCGATAGCGGGAGTGACTACAATGAGCAGTTCTTC. This gives the protein CASRDSGSDYNEQFF. The V gene is TRBV11-3, the J gene TRBJ2-1; TRBD2 agrees at 9 bases. The germline V gene has CDR1 SGHNT and CDR2 YENEEA. CDR3 length: 15 amino acids. V shed 8 bases and J 3 bases; nucleotides not matched to a gene: 8.

This chain joins TRBV28 and TRBJ2-5; TRBD1 agrees at 7 bases. CDR1 and CDR2 (germline): MDHEN, SYDVKM. Unmatched junction bases numbered 8, after V lost 7 bases and J lost 3 bases. The CDR3 sequence is 14 residues long. The CDR3 region has the DNA TGTGCCAGCACATGGGACAGTACAGAAGAGACCCAGTACTTC. Its translation is CASTWDSTEETQYF.

This chain joins TRBV2 and TRBJ1-1; D is unresolved. Looked up from germline, CDR1 is SNHLY and CDR2 is FYNNEI. This CDR3 comprises 13 residues. V was cut by 7 bases and J by 1 base, with 10 bases left in between. The CDR3 nucleotides read TGTGCCAGCACGATGAAATGGAACACTGAAGCTTTCTTT. It codes for CASTMKWNTEAFF.

This sequence joins TRBV6-5 and TRBJ2-7; D gene unclear. Between the trimmed V and J ends, which lost 0 bases and 2 bases, there was a span of 11 bases. The CDR3 length is 15 residues. The germline V gene has CDR1 MNHEY and CDR2 SVGAGI. CDR3 bases: TGTGCCAGCAGTTACTCTGGGCTGCGCCCCTACGAGCAGTACTTC. Protein product: CASSYSGLRPYEQYF.

J is TRBJ2-2 and V is TRBV5-1; 10 bases align to TRBD2. Germline V lookup: CDR1 SGHRS, CDR2 YFSETQ. This CDR3 comprises 17 residues. With 1 base clipped from V and 4 bases from J, the junction kept 7 bases outside the gene matches. CDR3 amino acids: CASSLLIGLAVTGELFF. The CDR3 DNA sequence: TGCGCCAGCAGCTTGTTGATAGGACTAGCGGTCACCGGGGAGCTGTTTTTT.

The chain links TRBV5-6 to TRBJ1-1, with TRBD1 as a possible D gene (6 bases). Germline V gene lookup returns CDR1 SGHDT and CDR2 YYEEEE. CDR3 size: 16 residues. With 0 bases removed from V and 0 bases from J, the gap between germline ends came to 12 bases. CDR3 DNA: TGTGCCAGCAGCTTGGGAGCAGGGGCCATGAACACTGAAGCTTTCTTT. Its protein product is CASSLGAGAMNTEAFF.

This clonotype was seen just once. J is TRBJ2-2 and V is TRBV28, with TRBD2 matching over 15 bases. Germline loops: CDR1 MDHEN, CDR2 SYDVKM. The CDR3 is 21 residues long. Trimming took 3 bases from V and 3 from J; bases not matched to a gene: 14. The CDR3 region has the DNA TGTGCCAGCAGTTTTTCCTGGACTAGCGGGAGGGCCGTTGGTTACACCGGGGAGCTGTTTTTT. It encodes CASSFSWTSGRAVGYTGELFF.

This clonotype was seen only once. The chain employs TRBV12-3 or TRBV12-4 and TRBJ2-1; 10 bases agree with TRBD1. Trimming cost V 5 bases and J 3 bases; bases outside gene matches: 7. The CDR3 is 16 amino acids. Here the CDR3 DNA reads TGTGCCAGCAGTCTAGGACAGGGGGATTTCTACAATGAGCAGTTCTTC. Translation gives CASSLGQGDFYNEQFF.

The chain carries TRBV5-6 and TRBJ1-5, with D possibly TRBD1 on 5 matching bases. The germline gives CDR1 SGHDT, CDR2 YYEEEE. The CDR3 is 14 amino acids. Trimming removed 4 bases from V and 1 base from J, with 9 bases in between. The CDR3 nucleotides are TGTGCCAGCAGCCGGGGACGGAGCAATCAGCCCCAGCATTTT. It is translated as CASSRGRSNQPQHF.

The V call is TRBV19, the J call TRBJ2-7, with D possibly being TRBD1 or TRBD2 (6 bases each). V was cut by 6 bases and J by 2 bases, with 14 bases left in between. The CDR3 contains 14 residues. Germline V gives CDR1 LNHDA, CDR2 SQIVND (reference sequence). CDR3 DNA sequence: TGTGCCAGTAGCCGAGGGGGGCTCACCTACGAGCAGTACTTC. It specifies CASSRGGLTYEQYF.

V and J are TRBV9 and TRBJ1-2, with a possible D match to TRBD1 (5 bases). This CDR3 region has 13 residues. V lost 3 bases and J 5 bases, leaving 11 bases between the germline ends. Looked up from germline, CDR1 is SGDLS and CDR2 is YYNGEE. This chain's CDR3 is CASSEGMGYGYTF. The CDR3 DNA is TGTGCCAGCAGCGAGGGGATGGGGTATGGCTACACCTTC. Filled out from reference TRBV9 and TRBJ1-2, the complete variable domain reads DSGVTQTPKHLITATGQRVTLRCSPRSGDLSVYWYQQSLDQGLQFLIQYYNGEERAKGNILERFSAQQFPDLHSELNLSSLELGDSALYFCASSEGMGYGYTFGSGTRLTVV.

This chain uses TRBV30 with TRBJ1-3; D is perhaps TRBD1 (6 bases). The V end was cut by 2 bases, the J end by 2 bases, with 16 bases between. The germline gives CDR1 GTSNPN, CDR2 SVGIG (reference sequence). The CDR3 has 16 amino acids. The CDR3 reads CAWSSGGRVAGNTIYF. CDR3 bases: TGTGCCTGGAGTTCGGGGGGCCGGGTTGCTGGAAACACCATATATTTT. Full variable domain (missing parts from reference TRBV30 and TRBJ1-3): SQTIHQWPATLVQPVGSPLSLECTVEGTSNPNLYWYRQAAGRGLQLLFYSVGIGQISSEVPQNLSASRPQDRQFILSSKKLLLSDSGFYLCAWSSGGRVAGNTIYFGEGSWLTVV.

This chain links TRBV10-3 with TRBJ2-3, with 8 bases identical to TRBD2. Germline trimming cut 0 bases from V and 10 bases from J; bases unmatched to any gene: 18. The V gene's germline CDR1 is ENHRY and CDR2 SYGVKD. The CDR3 covers 18 residues. In DNA form, the CDR3 reads TGTGCCATCAGTGAGTCTGGCCTGCGGGGGACCCAAGCGGGGGCGCAGTATTTT. It yields the protein CAISESGLRGTQAGAQYF.

This chain joins TRBV20-1 and TRBJ1-2; D is possibly TRBD1 (6 bases). Looked up from germline, CDR1 is DFQATT and CDR2 is SNEGSKA (reference sequence). The CDR3 length is 16 residues. Between the trimmed V and J ends, which lost 5 bases and 4 bases, there was a span of 23 bases. CDR3 in amino acids: CSAWGPTSGTAYGYTF. The CDR3 coding sequence is TGCAGTGCTTGGGGGCCCACTTCAGGGACCGCCTATGGCTACACCTTC.

The V call is TRBV9, the J call TRBJ2-1; 9 positions agree with TRBD2. Germline-derived CDR1 and CDR2 are SGDLS and YYNGEE. Trimming at V came to 2 bases and at J to 3 bases, leaving 9 bases not matched to a gene. The CDR3 runs 17 residues. The CDR3 is CASSVGAGTSIYNEQFF. The CDR3 nucleotides read TGTGCCAGCAGCGTGGGAGCCGGGACTAGCATCTACAATGAGCAGTTCTTC.

The chain couples TRBV7-6 to TRBJ2-1; TRBD2 matches 8 bases. Germline V gene data show CDR1 as SGHVS and CDR2 as FNYEAQ. Trimming took 5 bases from V and 9 from J; bases not matched to a gene: 9. The CDR3 runs to 14 residues. CDR3 amino acids: CASSRGLASPEQFF. In DNA form, the CDR3 reads TGTGCCAGCAGCCGAGGACTAGCCAGTCCTGAGCAGTTCTTC. Combining the CDR3 with reference TRBV7-6 and TRBJ2-1 gives the whole variable domain GAGVSQSPRYKVTKRGQDVALRCDPISGHVSLYWYRQALGQGPEFLTYFNYEAQQDKSGLPNDRFSAERPEGSISTLTIQRTEQRDSAMYRCASSRGLASPEQFFGPGTRLTVL.